These 17 T cell receptor beta chains originate from one sample sequenced in a study of OX40 agonist ivuxolimab in advanced cancers. Using immunoSEQ multiplex PCR, the repertoire was profiled, and TCRdb retains in-frame clones only, with some absent. The repertoire holds 60,000 to 65,000 clones, with roughly 91% as singletons. Specimen: CD4+ or CD8+ T cells sorted from blood, collected in a trial of the OX40 agonist ivuxolimab. These receptors all come from an adult with an advanced solid tumor such as melanoma, head and neck, liver or kidney cancer.

The CDR3 DNA sequence: TGCGCCAGCAGCCTAAAGGTTGGGGTCTCCTACGAGCAGTACTTC. Amino acids: CASSLKVGVSYEQYF. The gene calls are TRBV4-1 and TRBJ2-7; D is uncertain. CDR1 MGHRA and CDR2 YSYEKL come from the germline V gene. CDR3 length: 15 amino acids. V lost 4 bases to trimming and J lost 0 bases, with 13 bases between them.

The chain has TRBV14 and TRBJ2-1; D not certain. The germline CDR1 and CDR2 sequences are SGHDN and FVKESK. The CDR3 consists of 15 residues. Trimming took 3 bases from V and 7 from J, leaving 16 bases between them. The CDR3 bases are TGTGCCAGCAGCCAGACGGCAGGATTTCTGAATGAGCAGTTCTTC. It codes for CASSQTAGFLNEQFF.

J is TRBJ1-2 and V is TRBV6-1; TRBD1 matches 7 bases. CDR1 and CDR2 (germline): MNHNS, SASEGT. The V gene end was trimmed by 6 bases and the J gene end by 3 bases; junction bases not matched to a gene: 4. CDR3 length equals 13 residues. In DNA form, the CDR3 reads TGTGCCAGCAGAGGGACAGAGGACTATGGCTACACCTTC. This encodes CASRGTEDYGYTF.

V is TRBV14 and J is TRBJ2-7; 8 bases match TRBD1. The CDR3 runs 17 residues. Trimming removed 2 bases from V and 2 bases from J; junction bases left unmatched: 11. In germline, CDR1 is SGHDN, CDR2 FVKESK. The CDR3 DNA is TGTGCCAGCAGCCAAAGAGCCCGGACAGGGTGGACCTACGAGCAGTACTTC. Translated: CASSQRARTGWTYEQYF.

This chain joins TRBV28 and TRBJ2-7; D is uncertain. V was trimmed by 2 bases and J by 5 bases, leaving 19 bases between them. CDR1 is MDHEN, CDR2 SYDVKM, per germline. CDR3 size: 16 residues. CDR3 DNA: TGTGCCAGCAGTTTACGAGGCATACTCGAAGTCAACGAGCAGTACTTC. Translated, it gives CASSLRGILEVNEQYF.

The chain is built from TRBV7-2 and TRBJ2-2, with 8 bases identical to TRBD2. CDR1 is SGHTA and CDR2 is FQGNSA in the germline V gene. Trimming removed 1 base from V and 7 bases from J; junction bases left unmatched: 14. The CDR3 totals 18 residues. The CDR3 loop reads CASSLGSSGGPLSGELFF. The CDR3 nucleotides read TGTGCCAGCAGCTTAGGTTCGTCGGGAGGGCCACTCAGCGGGGAGCTGTTTTTT.

V is TRBV9 and J is TRBJ2-7, with 8 bases matching TRBD1. CDR1 is SGDLS and CDR2 is YYNGEE in the germline V gene. J gave up 2 bases and V 4 bases, and 5 bases lay outside the gene matches. The CDR3 is 14 residues long. Here the CDR3 reads CASSIGQGTYEQYF. In DNA, the CDR3 is TGTGCCAGCAGCATAGGACAGGGAACCTACGAGCAGTACTTC.

The rearrangement joins TRBV19 to TRBJ2-1, with TRBD2 identical over 12 bases. The CDR3 spans 17 residues. Trimming cost V 4 bases and J 3 bases; bases outside gene matches: 7. CDR1 is LNHDA, CDR2 SQIVND, per germline (reference sequence). The CDR3: CASSTTSGSAYYNEQFF. CDR3 bases: TGTGCCAGTAGTACGACTAGCGGGAGTGCTTACTACAATGAGCAGTTCTTC.

The chain has TRBV6-5 and TRBJ2-1; D gene unclear. Germline V CDR1 and CDR2: MNHEY, SVGAGI. CDR3 length equals 14 residues. V was pared by 7 bases and J by 3 bases, with 13 bases between. DNA for the CDR3: TGTGCCAGCACCAGCGATCCCAACTACAATGAGCAGTTCTTC. Its translation is CASTSDPNYNEQFF.

This clone was seen once. The chain links TRBV2 to TRBJ2-2; D not resolved. CDR3 length equals 11 residues. The V gene lost 6 bases and the J gene lost 3 bases, with 2 bases spanning the gap. Germline V gene sequence: CDR1 SNHLY, CDR2 FYNNEI. The CDR3 reads CASRDTGELFF. The DNA of the CDR3 is TGTGCCAGCAGAGACACCGGGGAGCTGTTTTTT.

This clone was observed a single time. The gene calls are TRBV19 and TRBJ2-3, with a possible D match to TRBD2 (5 bases). The CDR3 is made up of 14 amino acids. The germline gives CDR1 LNHDA, CDR2 SQIVND (reference sequence). V dropped 3 bases and J dropped 3 bases, with 10 bases sitting between them. The CDR3 loop is CASSMALATDTQYF. CDR3 in DNA: TGTGCCAGTAGTATGGCTCTAGCTACAGATACGCAGTATTTT.

The chain is built from TRBV19 and TRBJ1-1, with no clear D. Trimming shortened V by 10 bases and J by 1 base, and 10 bases separated the two germline ends. Germline V CDR1 and CDR2: LNHDA, SQIVND (reference sequence). CDR3 length equals 12 residues. The CDR3 sequence is CATREGNTEAFF. CDR3 DNA sequence: TGTGCCACTAGGGAGGGGAACACTGAAGCTTTCTTT.

This clone was seen a few times. The chain combines TRBV27 with TRBJ1-2; D gene unclear. Between the trimmed V and J ends, which lost 0 bases and 6 bases, there was a span of 5 bases. The CDR3 runs 12 residues. CDR1 MNHEY and CDR2 SMNVEV come from the germline V gene (reference sequence). The CDR3 region has the DNA TGTGCCAGCAGTTTATCCGGGCATGGCTACACCTTC. Protein sequence: CASSLSGHGYTF.

This chain uses TRBV13 with TRBJ1-1; D is possibly TRBD1 (6 bases). Germline CDR1 and CDR2: PRHDT and FYEKMQ (reference sequence). V lost 2 bases and J lost 4, with 8 bases in between. CDR3 length equals 13 residues. The DNA of the CDR3 is TGTGCCAGCAGCTTACAGGGGACCACTGAAGCTTTCTTT. Translation: CASSLQGTTEAFF.

The V gene is TRBV28, the J gene TRBJ1-5, with D uncertain. The CDR3 totals 11 residues. CDR1 and CDR2 (germline): MDHEN, SYDVKM. Trimming pared 2 bases from V and 10 bases from J, leaving 6 bases between. The CDR3: CASSLIGPQHF. CDR3 DNA: TGTGCCAGCAGTTTAATTGGACCCCAGCATTTT.

The chain has TRBV27 and TRBJ2-3, with 10 nucleotides matching TRBD2. V gave up 1 base and J gave up 6 bases; unmatched junction bases: 13. The CDR3 has 18 amino acids. Germline CDR1 MNHEY, CDR2 SMNVEV (reference sequence). CDR3 loop: CASSLFPSSGSFIDTQYF. Here the CDR3 DNA reads TGTGCCAGCAGTTTATTTCCCTCTAGCGGGAGTTTCATCGATACGCAGTATTTT.

The chain employs TRBV28 and TRBJ2-2; weak D call: TRBD2 (6 bases). Between the trimmed V and J ends, which lost 8 bases and 4 bases, there was a span of 11 bases. Germline V gene sequence: CDR1 MDHEN, CDR2 SYDVKM. The CDR3 totals 13 residues. CDR3 in DNA: TGTGCCAGCCTCCGGCGGGGCACCGGGGAGCTGTTTTTT. As protein: CASLRRGTGELFF. Full variable domain (missing parts from reference TRBV28 and TRBJ2-2): DVKVTQSSRYLVKRTGEKVFLECVQDMDHENMFWYRQDPGLGLRLIYFSYDVKMKEKGDIPEGYSVSREKKERFSLILESASTNQTSMYLCASLRRGTGELFFGEGSRLTVL.